Reported below is one T cell receptor beta chain. Sequenced by immunoSEQ multiplex PCR; TCRdb stores in-frame clones only, minus some. The data contain about 660,000 clones, roughly 86% of them singletons. J lost 3 bases, V lost 3 bases, and 2 bases had no gene match. Germline CDR1 is MNHEY and CDR2 is SMNVEV (reference sequence). The CDR3 loop spans 13 amino acids. These data belong to a study of shared T cell receptors in the human thymus. This sample also belongs to another study, concerning human thymus T cells. That investigation notes: The source of the thymus tissue was resections taken during corrective heart surgery. Thymic repertoires overlap heavily among unrelated individuals, related research has reported.

The sequence was obtained from a boy in the first two years of life with a congenital heart defect. Material: thymocytes. V is TRBV27 and J is TRBJ2-7; the match to TRBD1 covers 7 bases. The CDR3 DNA reads as TGTGCCAGCAGTTTTGACAGGGACTACGAGCAGTACTTC. Its translation: CASSFDRDYEQYF.